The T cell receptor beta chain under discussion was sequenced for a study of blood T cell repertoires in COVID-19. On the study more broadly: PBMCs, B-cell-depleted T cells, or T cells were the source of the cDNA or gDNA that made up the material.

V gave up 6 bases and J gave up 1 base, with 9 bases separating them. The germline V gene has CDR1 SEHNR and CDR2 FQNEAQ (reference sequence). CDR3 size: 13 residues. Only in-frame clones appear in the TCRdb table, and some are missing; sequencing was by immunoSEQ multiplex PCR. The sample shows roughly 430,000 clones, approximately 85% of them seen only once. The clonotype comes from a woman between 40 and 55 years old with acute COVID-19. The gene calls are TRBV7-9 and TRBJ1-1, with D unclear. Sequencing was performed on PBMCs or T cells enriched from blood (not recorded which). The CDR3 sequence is CASSSHRNTEAFF. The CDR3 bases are TGTGCCAGCAGTTCACACCGGAACACTGAAGCTTTCTTT.